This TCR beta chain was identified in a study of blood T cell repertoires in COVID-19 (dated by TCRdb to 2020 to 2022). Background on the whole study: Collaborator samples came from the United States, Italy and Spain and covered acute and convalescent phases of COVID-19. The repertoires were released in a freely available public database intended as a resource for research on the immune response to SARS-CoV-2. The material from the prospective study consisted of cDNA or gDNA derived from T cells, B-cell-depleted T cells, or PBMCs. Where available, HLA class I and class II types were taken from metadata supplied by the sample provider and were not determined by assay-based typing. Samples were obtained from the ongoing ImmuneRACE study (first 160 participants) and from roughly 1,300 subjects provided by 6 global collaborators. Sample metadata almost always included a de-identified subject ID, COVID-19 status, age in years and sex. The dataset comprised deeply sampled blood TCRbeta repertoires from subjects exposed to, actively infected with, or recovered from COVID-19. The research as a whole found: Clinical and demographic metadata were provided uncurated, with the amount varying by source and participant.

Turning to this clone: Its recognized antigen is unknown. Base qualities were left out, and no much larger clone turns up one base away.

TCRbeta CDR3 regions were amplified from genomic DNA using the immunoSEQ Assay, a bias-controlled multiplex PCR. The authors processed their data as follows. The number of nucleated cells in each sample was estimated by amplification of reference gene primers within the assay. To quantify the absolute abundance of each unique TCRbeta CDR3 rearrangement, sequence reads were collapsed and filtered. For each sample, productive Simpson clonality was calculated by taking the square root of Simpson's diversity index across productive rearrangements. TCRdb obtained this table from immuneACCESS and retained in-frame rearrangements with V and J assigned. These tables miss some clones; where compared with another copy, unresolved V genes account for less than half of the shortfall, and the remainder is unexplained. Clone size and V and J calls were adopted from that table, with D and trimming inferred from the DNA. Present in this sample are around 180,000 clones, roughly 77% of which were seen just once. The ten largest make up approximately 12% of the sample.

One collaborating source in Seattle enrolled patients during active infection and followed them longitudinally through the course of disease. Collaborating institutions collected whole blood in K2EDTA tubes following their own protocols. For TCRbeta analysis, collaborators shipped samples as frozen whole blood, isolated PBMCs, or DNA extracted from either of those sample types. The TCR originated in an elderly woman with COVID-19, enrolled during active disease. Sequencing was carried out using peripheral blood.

The nucleotide sequence reads TGTGCCAGCGGGGGGTCCATGAACACTGAAGCTTTCTTT. Translated, this is CASGGSMNTEAFF. The chain uses TRBV11-3 and TRBJ1-1, with TRBD1 perhaps the D gene, on 5 matching bases. Trimming takes 8 bases from V and 0 bases from J, and the germline ends sit 10 bases apart. CDR3 length: 13 amino acids, cysteine to phenylalanine. Left in the record is the CDR3 DNA by itself, 39 bases read in frame from the first base. Taken from the germline V gene, the CDR1 and CDR2 loops are SGHNT and YENEEA. Supplemented by the reference TRBV11-3 and TRBJ1-1 proteins around the CDR3, the complete variable domain is EAGVVQSPRYKIIEKKQPVAFWCNPISGHNTLYWYLQNLGQGPELLIRYENEEAVDDSQLPKDRFSAERLKGVDSTLKIQPAELGDSAVYLCASGGSMNTEAFFGQGTRLTVV.